This TCR beta chain derives from a study of patients and donors after allogeneic stem cell transplantation. One entry per CDR3 protein results from TCRdb running MiXCR on the RT-PCR reads. Of around 170,000 distinct CDR3 sequences in the sample, nearly 25% were seen once. The CDR3 sequence is 16 residues long. Trimming stripped 7 bases from V and 0 bases from J, with 16 bases between. Sequencing was performed on blood, either unsorted or a sorted T cell fraction (not recorded which). The rearrangement uses TRBV12-3 or TRBV12-4 and TRBJ1-3; possibly TRBD1 for D (5 bases). The receptor was derived from a human donor who was either an allogeneic HSCT recipient or a stem cell or donor lymphocyte infusion donor (not recorded which). It is not recorded whose cells these are; they may come from a transplant donor. The CDR3 DNA is TGTGCCAGCACCTTGGGGCGGGACTACTCTGGAAACACCATATATTTT. This gives the protein CASTLGRDYSGNTIYF.